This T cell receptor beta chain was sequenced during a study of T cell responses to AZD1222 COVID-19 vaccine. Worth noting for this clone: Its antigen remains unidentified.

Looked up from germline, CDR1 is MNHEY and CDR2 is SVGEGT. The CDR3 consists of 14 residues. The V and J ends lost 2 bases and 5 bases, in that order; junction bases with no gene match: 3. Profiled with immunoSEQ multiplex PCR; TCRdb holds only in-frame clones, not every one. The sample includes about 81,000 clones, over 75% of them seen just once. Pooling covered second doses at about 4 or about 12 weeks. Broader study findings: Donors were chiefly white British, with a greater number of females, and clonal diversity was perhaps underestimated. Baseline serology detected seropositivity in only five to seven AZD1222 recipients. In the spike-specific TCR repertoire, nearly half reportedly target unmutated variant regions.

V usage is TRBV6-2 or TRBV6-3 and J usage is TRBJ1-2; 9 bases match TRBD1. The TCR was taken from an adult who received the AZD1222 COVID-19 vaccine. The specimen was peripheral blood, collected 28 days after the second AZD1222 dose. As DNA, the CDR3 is TGTGCCAGCAGTTACCGGGGACAGGGTTATGGCTACACCTTC. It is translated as CASSYRGQGYGYTF.